This T cell receptor (beta chain) appears in the sequencing data of a study of blood T cell repertoires in COVID-19 (TCRdb year 2020). Regarding the study in general: The collaborator samples originated in the United States, Italy and Spain and spanned the acute and convalescent phases of COVID-19. Subjects who had been exposed to COVID-19, were actively infected with it, or had recovered from it provided the deeply sampled blood TCRbeta repertoires that made up the dataset. The repertoires were made available in a free public database intended to serve as a resource for research on the immune response to SARS-CoV-2. The material from the prospective study consisted of cDNA or gDNA derived from T cells, B-cell-depleted T cells, or PBMCs. Samples were obtained from the ongoing ImmuneRACE study (first 160 participants) and from 1,200 or so subjects provided by 6 global collaborators. HLA class I and class II types, where available, came from metadata supplied by the sample provider rather than from assay-based typing. The sample metadata nearly always contained a de-identified subject ID, COVID-19 status, age in years and sex. The study at large found these results: Clinical and demographic metadata were provided uncurated, with the amount varying by source and participant.

Each collaborating institution followed its own protocols to collect whole blood in K2EDTA tubes. For TCRbeta analysis, collaborators shipped samples as frozen whole blood, isolated PBMCs, or DNA extracted from either of those sample types. Spanning cysteine to phenylalanine, the CDR3 consists of 14 amino acids. The DNA shown is the 42-base CDR3, in frame from base 1. CDR1 and CDR2 were assigned from the germline V gene as SGDLS and YYNGEE. Ends trimmed: V by 5 bases, J by 0 bases; bases unmatched to a gene: 5. The immunoSEQ Assay, a bias-controlled multiplex PCR, was used to amplify TCRbeta CDR3 regions from genomic DNA. The authors processed their data as follows. The number of nucleated cells in each sample was estimated from the amplification of reference gene primers within the assay. To quantify the absolute abundance of each unique TCRbeta CDR3 rearrangement, sequence reads were collapsed and filtered. For each sample, productive Simpson clonality was calculated by taking the square root of Simpson's diversity index across productive rearrangements. TCRdb provides this immuneACCESS table in a form limited to in-frame rearrangements. Some clones are lacking; in checked studies, under half of them reflect an unresolved V gene, and why the rest are absent is not known. The V and J calls and clone size are taken from that table; D and trimming were inferred from the DNA. The sample table holds 140,000 to 150,000 clones, of which roughly 77% were seen once. The top ten hold roughly 4.3% of the sample.

About this clone itself: The specificity of this receptor is unknown. Base qualities were left out, and no much larger clone turns up one base away.

The chain joins TRBV9 to TRBJ2-7; 7 bases in the middle match TRBD2. Sequenced: peripheral blood. The TCR sequence derives from a man aged 60-69 years with acute or convalescent COVID-19. In nucleotide form, the sequence is TGTGCCAGCAGTGGGAGGGGAAGCTCCTACGAGCAGTACTTC. It encodes CASSGRGSSYEQYF.